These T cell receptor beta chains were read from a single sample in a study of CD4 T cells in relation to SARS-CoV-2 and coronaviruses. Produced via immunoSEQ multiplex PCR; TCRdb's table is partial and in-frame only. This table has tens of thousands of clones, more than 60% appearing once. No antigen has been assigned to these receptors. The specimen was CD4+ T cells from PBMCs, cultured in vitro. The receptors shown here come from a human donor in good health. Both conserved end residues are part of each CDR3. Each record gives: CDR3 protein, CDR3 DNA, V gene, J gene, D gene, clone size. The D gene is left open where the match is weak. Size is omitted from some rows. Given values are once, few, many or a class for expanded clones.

CDR3aa: CASSTSLSGILHTQYF
CDR3nt: TGTGCCAGCAGTACCTCTCTTAGCGGGATTCTGCATACGCAGTATTTT
v_gene: TRBV28
j_gene: TRBJ2-3
d_gene: TRBD2
abundance: -

CDR3aa: CASSLLGREGPKAKNIQYF
CDR3nt: TGTGCCAGCAGCTTATTAGGACGTGAGGGACCTAAGGCCAAAAACATTCAGTACTTC
v_gene: TRBV7-9
j_gene: TRBJ2-4
d_gene: -
abundance: once

CDR3aa: CASSGSKWRNTIYF
CDR3nt: TGTGCCAGCAGTGGATCCAAGTGGAGGAACACCATATATTTT
v_gene: TRBV2
j_gene: TRBJ1-3
d_gene: -
abundance: -

CDR3aa: CANEPQGNYGYTF
CDR3nt: TGTGCCAACGAGCCACAGGGGAACTATGGCTACACCTTC
v_gene: TRBV2
j_gene: TRBJ1-2
d_gene: TRBD1
abundance: -

CDR3aa: CASSPPTHNEQFF
CDR3nt: TGTGCCAGCTCACCACCAACCCACAATGAGCAGTTCTTC
v_gene: TRBV18
j_gene: TRBJ2-1
d_gene: -
abundance: -

CDR3aa: CASRSRGVGNYGYTF
CDR3nt: TGTGCCAGCAGATCGCGGGGAGTTGGTAACTATGGCTACACCTTC
v_gene: TRBV6-5
j_gene: TRBJ1-2
d_gene: -
abundance: -

CDR3aa: CASSLNFGHTGELFF
CDR3nt: TGTGCCAGCAGCTTAAATTTCGGGCACACCGGGGAGCTGTTTTTT
v_gene: TRBV7-3
j_gene: TRBJ2-2
d_gene: -
abundance: -

CDR3aa: CASSLSGANVLTF
CDR3nt: TGTGCCAGCAGTTTATCTGGGGCCAACGTCCTGACTTTC
v_gene: TRBV27
j_gene: TRBJ2-6
d_gene: -
abundance: -

CDR3aa: CSVVGVGEQYF
CDR3nt: TGCAGCGTCGTGGGGGTGGGAGAGCAGTACTTC
v_gene: TRBV29-1
j_gene: TRBJ2-7
d_gene: -
abundance: -

CDR3aa: CASSLPRDLNTEAFF
CDR3nt: TGTGCCAGCAGCTTACCGAGAGACCTGAACACTGAAGCTTTCTTT
v_gene: TRBV11-3
j_gene: TRBJ1-1
d_gene: -
abundance: -

CDR3aa: CASSLVIAGTTDTQYF
CDR3nt: TGTGCCAGCAGCTTGGTAATAGCGGGGACCACAGATACGCAGTATTTT
v_gene: TRBV5-4
j_gene: TRBJ2-3
d_gene: TRBD2
abundance: -

CDR3aa: CAWSTGQGNTGELFF
CDR3nt: TGTGCCTGGAGTACGGGACAGGGGAACACCGGGGAGCTGTTTTTT
v_gene: TRBV30
j_gene: TRBJ2-2
d_gene: TRBD1
abundance: few

CDR3aa: CASSAGQGPYEQYF
CDR3nt: TGTGCCAGCAGTGCAGGACAGGGGCCCTACGAGCAGTACTTC
v_gene: TRBV2
j_gene: TRBJ2-7
d_gene: TRBD1
abundance: -

CDR3aa: CASSEAPRAITF
CDR3nt: TGTGCCAGCAGTGAAGCCCCCAGGGCAATTACCTTC
v_gene: TRBV2
j_gene: TRBJ1-2
d_gene: -
abundance: -

CDR3aa: CASMIGGGLYSGANVLTF
CDR3nt: TGTGCCAGCATGATCGGAGGGGGCTTATACTCTGGGGCCAACGTCCTGACTTTC
v_gene: TRBV2
j_gene: TRBJ2-6
d_gene: -
abundance: -

CDR3aa: CASSTQGGGANVLTF
CDR3nt: TGTGCCAGCAGTACACAGGGTGGTGGGGCCAACGTCCTGACTTTC
v_gene: TRBV6-5
j_gene: TRBJ2-6
d_gene: -
abundance: -

CDR3aa: CASSATGPGYGYTF
CDR3nt: TGTGCCAGCAGTGCGACAGGGCCTGGCTATGGCTACACCTTC
v_gene: TRBV6-6
j_gene: TRBJ1-2
d_gene: TRBD1
abundance: -

CDR3aa: CASTLQDTGELFF
CDR3nt: TGTGCCAGCACCCTACAAGACACCGGGGAGCTGTTTTTT
v_gene: TRBV2
j_gene: TRBJ2-2
d_gene: -
abundance: -

CDR3aa: CASSIDPAYEQYF
CDR3nt: TGCGCCAGCAGCATAGACCCTGCCTACGAGCAGTACTTC
v_gene: TRBV5-1
j_gene: TRBJ2-7
d_gene: -
abundance: -

CDR3aa: CASTAAGLNTGELFF
CDR3nt: TGCGCCAGCACGGCAGCGGGATTGAACACCGGGGAGCTGTTTTTT
v_gene: TRBV5-1
j_gene: TRBJ2-2
d_gene: TRBD2
abundance: -

CDR3aa: CASSLELGGMTHQETQYF
CDR3nt: TGTGCCAGCAGCTTAGAGCTTGGGGGAATGACTCACCAAGAGACCCAGTACTTC
v_gene: TRBV7-6
j_gene: TRBJ2-5
d_gene: -
abundance: -

CDR3aa: CASSQGWREQYF
CDR3nt: TGTGCCAGCAGCCAGGGCTGGCGCGAGCAGTACTTC
v_gene: TRBV14
j_gene: TRBJ2-7
d_gene: -
abundance: large

CDR3aa: CASSQVMGPGELFF
CDR3nt: TGTGCCAGCAGCCAAGTAATGGGGCCCGGGGAGCTGTTTTTT
v_gene: TRBV3-1/TRBV3-2
j_gene: TRBJ2-2
d_gene: -
abundance: few

CDR3aa: CASSLGPGNTGELFF
CDR3nt: TGTGCCAGCAGCTTAGGTCCGGGTAACACCGGGGAGCTGTTTTTT
v_gene: TRBV11-3
j_gene: TRBJ2-2
d_gene: -
abundance: -

CDR3aa: CASSTDRVQPQHF
CDR3nt: TGTGCCAGTAGTACCGACAGGGTTCAGCCCCAGCATTTT
v_gene: TRBV19
j_gene: TRBJ1-5
d_gene: TRBD1
abundance: -

CDR3aa: CARSSRDREFYEQYF
CDR3nt: TGTGCCAGAAGCAGCCGGGACAGGGAGTTCTACGAGCAGTACTTC
v_gene: TRBV7-5
j_gene: TRBJ2-7
d_gene: -
abundance: few

CDR3aa: CASSPLSGTSGHNPLSTDTQYF
CDR3nt: TGTGCCAGTAGTCCCCTATCTGGGACTAGCGGACACAACCCTCTTAGCACAGATACGCAGTATTTT
v_gene: TRBV19
j_gene: TRBJ2-3
d_gene: TRBD2
abundance: -

CDR3aa: CASSYSLAGSYEQYF
CDR3nt: TGTGCCAGCAGTTACTCCCTAGCGGGCTCCTACGAGCAGTACTTC
v_gene: TRBV6-2/TRBV6-3
j_gene: TRBJ2-7
d_gene: TRBD2
abundance: -

CDR3aa: CASSPQAAGFNTGELFF
CDR3nt: TGTGCCAGCAGCCCCCAGGCGGCGGGGTTCAACACCGGGGAGCTGTTTTTT
v_gene: TRBV7-2
j_gene: TRBJ2-2
d_gene: -
abundance: medium-sized

CDR3aa: CASSFPGGRAYEQYF
CDR3nt: TGTGCCAGCAGCTTTCCAGGCGGGAGGGCCTACGAGCAGTACTTC
v_gene: TRBV7-9
j_gene: TRBJ2-7
d_gene: TRBD2
abundance: few

CDR3aa: CASSRANYGYTF
CDR3nt: TGTGCCAGCAGCCGGGCTAACTATGGCTACACCTTC
v_gene: TRBV5-8
j_gene: TRBJ1-2
d_gene: -
abundance: -

CDR3aa: CASSFWQSPSMNTEAFF
CDR3nt: TGCGCCAGCAGCTTTTGGCAGAGCCCATCCATGAACACTGAAGCTTTCTTT
v_gene: TRBV5-1
j_gene: TRBJ1-1
d_gene: -
abundance: -

CDR3aa: CASSEPDTLPSYEQYF
CDR3nt: TGCGCCAGCAGTGAGCCCGACACCCTTCCCTCCTACGAGCAGTACTTC
v_gene: TRBV10-1
j_gene: TRBJ2-7
d_gene: -
abundance: -

CDR3aa: CASSQVWTVSGKTQYF
CDR3nt: TGTGCCAGCAGCCAAGTCTGGACAGTCTCGGGAAAGACCCAGTACTTC
v_gene: TRBV3-1/TRBV3-2
j_gene: TRBJ2-5
d_gene: -
abundance: -

CDR3aa: CASSGLAGGTDTQYF
CDR3nt: TGTGCCAGCTCGGGACTAGCGGGAGGCACAGATACGCAGTATTTT
v_gene: TRBV18
j_gene: TRBJ2-3
d_gene: TRBD2
abundance: -

CDR3aa: CATSRDGQGQETQYF
CDR3nt: TGTGCCACCAGCAGAGATGGACAGGGGCAAGAGACCCAGTACTTC
v_gene: TRBV15
j_gene: TRBJ2-5
d_gene: TRBD1
abundance: few

CDR3aa: CASSQALASGGHNEQFF
CDR3nt: TGTGCCAGCAGCCAAGCATTAGCTAGCGGGGGCCACAATGAGCAGTTCTTC
v_gene: TRBV4-2
j_gene: TRBJ2-1
d_gene: TRBD2
abundance: -

CDR3aa: CSVGLVGGQETQYF
CDR3nt: TGCAGCGTAGGACTCGTCGGAGGGCAAGAGACCCAGTACTTC
v_gene: TRBV29-1
j_gene: TRBJ2-5
d_gene: -
abundance: -

CDR3aa: CASSPPSRDEQYF
CDR3nt: TGTGCCAGCAGTCCCCCCAGCCGCGACGAGCAGTACTTC
v_gene: TRBV6-6
j_gene: TRBJ2-7
d_gene: -
abundance: -

CDR3aa: CASSLWTGAGNQPQHF
CDR3nt: TGTGCCAGCAGTTTGTGGACAGGGGCAGGGAATCAGCCCCAGCATTTT
v_gene: TRBV28
j_gene: TRBJ1-5
d_gene: TRBD1
abundance: once

CDR3aa: CASQPPSYEQYF
CDR3nt: TGCGCCAGCCAGCCCCCTTCCTACGAGCAGTACTTC
v_gene: TRBV5-1
j_gene: TRBJ2-7
d_gene: -
abundance: -

CDR3aa: CAISDRQRIDYGYTF
CDR3nt: TGTGCCATCAGTGACCGACAGCGGATAGACTATGGCTACACCTTC
v_gene: TRBV10-3
j_gene: TRBJ1-2
d_gene: -
abundance: -

CDR3aa: CASGVAGGTNEQFF
CDR3nt: TGCGCCAGCGGGGTAGCGGGAGGAACCAATGAGCAGTTCTTC
v_gene: TRBV5-1
j_gene: TRBJ2-1
d_gene: TRBD2
abundance: large

CDR3aa: CASSQTQNYEQYF
CDR3nt: TGTGCCAGCAGCCAGACACAGAACTACGAGCAGTACTTC
v_gene: TRBV6-1
j_gene: TRBJ2-7
d_gene: -
abundance: -

CDR3aa: CASSGGQGGTDTQYF
CDR3nt: TGTGCCAGCAGCGGGGGACAGGGTGGCACAGATACGCAGTATTTT
v_gene: TRBV9
j_gene: TRBJ2-3
d_gene: TRBD1
abundance: -

CDR3aa: CASSHRGRWSNQPQHF
CDR3nt: TGTGCCAGCAGCCACAGGGGGCGATGGAGCAATCAGCCCCAGCATTTT
v_gene: TRBV6-2/TRBV6-3
j_gene: TRBJ1-5
d_gene: TRBD1
abundance: -

CDR3aa: CASSLGITGELFF
CDR3nt: TGTGCCAGCAGCTTGGGTATCACCGGGGAGCTGTTTTTT
v_gene: TRBV5-6
j_gene: TRBJ2-2
d_gene: -
abundance: -

CDR3aa: CASSLEVSGDGNTIYF
CDR3nt: TGCGCCAGCAGCTTGGAAGTTTCGGGGGACGGAAACACCATATATTTT
v_gene: TRBV5-1
j_gene: TRBJ1-3
d_gene: -
abundance: -

CDR3aa: CASSFWTGDNEQYF
CDR3nt: TGTGCCAGCAGCTTCTGGACAGGGGACAACGAGCAGTACTTC
v_gene: TRBV5-4
j_gene: TRBJ2-7
d_gene: TRBD1
abundance: -

CDR3aa: CASSLAETGELFF
CDR3nt: TGTGCCAGCAGTTTGGCAGAGACCGGGGAGCTGTTTTTT
v_gene: TRBV6-2/TRBV6-3
j_gene: TRBJ2-2
d_gene: -
abundance: few

CDR3aa: CASSLAGLAGGIKQFF
CDR3nt: TGTGCCAGCAGCTTAGCTGGACTAGCGGGAGGGATTAAGCAGTTCTTC
v_gene: TRBV7-8
j_gene: TRBJ2-1
d_gene: TRBD2
abundance: once

CDR3aa: CASSYPGVPGNTIYF
CDR3nt: TGTGCCAGTAGTTACCCGGGAGTACCTGGAAACACCATATATTTT
v_gene: TRBV19
j_gene: TRBJ1-3
d_gene: -
abundance: -